This T cell receptor (beta chain) is from a study of T cell responses to AZD1222 COVID-19 vaccine. The study's findings and limits: Unmutated variant regions are reportedly targeted by nearly half of spike-specific TCRs. Mostly white British, mostly female donors; authors suggested clonal diversity may be underestimated.

As regards this clone: The antigen remains undetermined.

The CDR3 is 11 amino acids. The V end was cut by 3 bases, the J end by 2 bases, with 5 bases between. Looked up from germline, CDR1 is SQVTM and CDR2 is ANQGSEA. The data were produced by immunoSEQ multiplex PCR, yet TCRdb's version contains in-frame clones alone and is incomplete. The sample lists about 150,000 clones; 92% were seen once. The sequencing used peripheral blood, collected 28 days after the second AZD1222 dose. The rearrangement joins TRBV29-1 to TRBJ2-7; D may be TRBD1 (5 bases). The origin of this receptor is an adult who received the AZD1222 COVID-19 vaccine. Written as DNA, the CDR3 is TGCAGCGTTGAGGACACCTACGAGCAGTACTTC. This gives the protein CSVEDTYEQYF.